This TCR beta chain was identified during a study of OX40 agonist ivuxolimab in advanced cancers. Study summary: Ivuxolimab, an antibody that agonizes OX40 (CD134), was administered to the patients.

Overall study findings and caveats: The study found that CD8+ T cells averaged more expanded clones than CD4+.

Autoimmune disease history or systemic immunosuppression disqualified patients. About this clone itself: Antigen: not known.

The ends were cut back, 5 bases at V and 4 bases at J, with 11 bases in the middle. Germline V gene lookup returns CDR1 WNHNN and CDR2 SYGVQD (reference sequence). The CDR3 contains 14 residues. Assay: immunoSEQ multiplex PCR; the TCRdb copy retains only in-frame clones and omits some. The data hold roughly 66,000 clones, with less than 90% observed a single time. The starting material was CD4+ or CD8+ T cells sorted from blood, obtained in a trial of the OX40 agonist ivuxolimab. The receptor was isolated from an adult with an advanced solid tumor such as melanoma, head and neck, liver or kidney cancer. This rearrangement joins TRBV10-1 to TRBJ2-2; the D is unclear. CDR3 sequence reads: CASSRAGATGELFF. The CDR3 nucleotides are TGCGCCAGCAGTAGGGCAGGAGCCACCGGGGAGCTGTTTTTT.